This entry features one T cell receptor (beta chain) sequence. Its target is not known. These data are taken from a study of CXCR4 blockade with PD-1 therapy in pancreatic cancer. Findings and caveats of the study: Tumors were clonally expanded, mean roughly 0.15 versus 0.05 in healthy blood. Frequent tumor clones were encoded by many distinct rearrangements, suggesting shared antigens.

The archived tumor blocks came from patients without neoadjuvant therapy before resection. With 2 bases removed from V and 2 bases from J, the gap between germline ends came to 0 bases. The CDR3 is 12 amino acids. Germline V lookup: CDR1 MDHEN, CDR2 SYDVKM. The table came from immunoSEQ multiplex PCR; TCRdb's copy has only in-frame clones and leaves some out. The sample has approximately 17,000 clones, about 72% seen once; the top ten hold about 5.9%. The receptor was isolated from a human donor with pancreatic ductal adenocarcinoma. The chain recombines TRBV28 with TRBJ2-2; D is unclear. What was sequenced was tumor tissue. The CDR3 sequence: CASSLNTGELFF. DNA for the CDR3: TGTGCCAGCAGTTTAAACACCGGGGAGCTGTTTTTT.